This passage covers 12 T cell receptor beta chains from one sample sequenced in a study of blood T cell repertoires in COVID-19. The protocol was immunoSEQ multiplex PCR, while the TCRdb copy is restricted to in-frame clones and leaves out a portion. The data show fewer than 250,000 clones, around 90% seen once. The sample consisted of peripheral blood. The receptor source for this set is a human donor in a cohort sampled during active COVID-19.

The rearrangement links TRBV2 to TRBJ1-5, with no clear D. Germline CDR1 reads SNHLY; CDR2 reads FYNNEI. V dropped 9 bases and J dropped 0 bases, with 9 bases sitting between them. The CDR3 is 13 residues long. The CDR3 protein is CASSRVSNQPQHF. The CDR3 region has the DNA TGTGCCAGTTCGCGGGTTAGCAATCAGCCCCAGCATTTT.

The chain has TRBV6-2 or TRBV6-3 and TRBJ2-1, with TRBD2 identical over 8 bases. V gave up 6 bases and J gave up 4 bases; unmatched junction bases: 8. This CDR3 has 15 residues. The germline CDR1 and CDR2 sequences are MNHEY and SVGEGT. The CDR3 DNA reads as TGTGCCAGCAGCACACCGGGAGGGGTTTACAATGAGCAGTTCTTC. This codes for CASSTPGGVYNEQFF.

This clone has only one observation. This rearrangement joins TRBV2 to TRBJ2-1, with a weak D call TRBD1 (5 bases). The V gene's germline CDR1 is SNHLY and CDR2 FYNNEI. The CDR3 runs to 15 residues. V was shortened by 6 bases and J by 2 bases, with 14 bases between the two germline ends. The CDR3 loop is CASRVDRQTYNEQFF. The CDR3, as DNA: TGTGCCAGCAGGGTCGACAGACAGACCTACAATGAGCAGTTCTTC. Drawing the rest from reference TRBV2 and TRBJ2-1, the complete variable domain is EPEVTQTPSHQVTQMGQEVILRCVPISNHLYFYWYRQILGQKVEFLVSFYNNEISEKSEIFDDQFSVERPDGSNFTLKIRSTKLEDSAMYFCASRVDRQTYNEQFFGPGTRLTVL.

The gene calls are TRBV27 and TRBJ2-1; 16 bases are a match to TRBD2. With 0 bases clipped from V and 12 bases from J, the junction kept 5 bases outside the gene matches. Germline V lookup: CDR1 MNHEY, CDR2 SMNVEV (reference sequence). The CDR3 has 16 amino acids. CDR3 sequence: CASSLSLGLAGGLQFF. The CDR3 DNA sequence: TGTGCCAGCAGTTTATCGCTGGGACTAGCGGGAGGGTTGCAGTTCTTC.

The V call is TRBV2, the J call TRBJ2-1; D is possibly TRBD2 (5 bases). This CDR3 is built from 14 residues. V was shortened by 7 bases and J by 4 bases, with 14 bases between the two germline ends. The V gene's germline CDR1 is SNHLY and CDR2 FYNNEI. CDR3 nucleotides: TGTGCCAGCACCGAAAGGAGGCTATACAATGAGCAGTTCTTC. It encodes CASTERRLYNEQFF.

The CDR3 here is CASSGRGGGGNQPQHF. The DNA for the CDR3 is TGTGCCAGCAGTGGTCGGGGGGGAGGTGGCAATCAGCCCCAGCATTTT. The chain couples TRBV2 to TRBJ1-5; D is possibly TRBD1 (5 bases). The CDR3 totals 16 residues. Germline values: CDR1 SNHLY, CDR2 FYNNEI. Trimming took off 4 bases at V and 2 bases at J, with 15 bases between the two ends.

This clone was detected once. V is TRBV7-9 and J is TRBJ2-2; D gene ambiguous. The CDR3 is 15 residues long. Looked up from germline, CDR1 is SEHNR and CDR2 is FQNEAQ (reference sequence). The ends were cut back, 2 bases at V and 4 bases at J, with 11 bases in the middle. Here the CDR3 DNA reads TGTGCCAGCAGCTTATTGGCCCCATCCACCGGGGAGCTGTTTTTT. The encoded protein is CASSLLAPSTGELFF.

This sequence joins TRBV5-5 and TRBJ2-5; 10 bases are a match to TRBD2. Germline V gene lookup returns CDR1 SGHKS and CDR2 YYEKEE (reference sequence). CDR3 length: 16 residues. V gave up 4 bases and J gave up 4 bases; unmatched junction bases: 10. CDR3 in amino acids: CASSPDNLAGGETQYF. As DNA, the CDR3 is TGTGCCAGCAGCCCTGATAATTTAGCGGGGGGAGAGACCCAGTACTTC. The entire variable domain, with the rest obtained from reference TRBV5-5 and TRBJ2-5, is as follows: DAGVTQSPTHLIKTRGQQVTLRCSPISGHKSVSWYQQVLGQGPQFIFQYYEKEERGRGNFPDRFSARQFPNYSSELNVNALLLGDSALYLCASSPDNLAGGETQYFGPGTRLLVL.

The CDR3 coding sequence is TGTGCCAGCAGCTGGGGACTAGCGGGAGGTAATGAGCAGTTCTTC. The encoded protein is CASSWGLAGGNEQFF. V and J are TRBV11-1 and TRBJ2-1; TRBD2 matches 15 bases. CDR3 length equals 15 residues. Germline values: CDR1 SGHAT, CDR2 FQDESV (reference sequence). V lost 4 bases, J lost 7 bases, and 2 bases stayed unmatched.

This chain connects TRBV7-8 to TRBJ1-3; 8 nucleotides align to TRBD1. V lost 5 bases and J lost 0; bases outside the gene matches: 3. Germline CDR1 SGHVS, CDR2 FQNEAQ. The CDR3 length is 15 residues. The CDR3 sequence is CASSRTGFSGNTIYF. Written as DNA, the CDR3 is TGTGCCAGCAGCCGGACAGGGTTCTCTGGAAACACCATATATTTT.

This clone is a singleton in its sample. This chain connects TRBV13 to TRBJ2-5; 14 bases align to TRBD2. The germline CDR1 and CDR2 sequences are PRHDT and FYEKMQ (reference sequence). V shed 3 bases, J shed 2 bases, and the junction held 2 bases outside the gene matches. The CDR3 loop spans 16 amino acids. DNA for the CDR3: TGTGCCAGCAGCTTCGGGACTAGCGGGAGACAAGAGACCCAGTACTTC. It codes for CASSFGTSGRQETQYF.

The chain is built from TRBV28 and TRBJ2-6; TRBD2 matches 8 bases. V lost 6 bases, J lost 0 bases, and 10 bases stayed unmatched. Germline values: CDR1 MDHEN, CDR2 SYDVKM. CDR3 size: 18 residues. The CDR3 nucleotides read TGTGCCAGCAGCTTCGGGGGGGTCGTTAGCTCTGGGGCCAACGTCCTGACTTTC. This sequence encodes CASSFGGVVSSGANVLTF.